This paragraph reports one TCR beta chain. Sample-barcoded 5' priming and a J-beta primer mix drove a second PCR of roughly 7 to 11 cycles. Every single cDNA molecule received a tag from a template-switch adaptor with 12 random nucleotides. TCRdb re-derived calls from the 5' RACE reads in MiXCR, one entry per CDR3 protein. Of roughly 2 million distinct CDR3 sequences in the sample, roughly 49% were seen once. Donors ranged from about 6 to 95 years old and were healthy Caucasians in Russia. The V gene lost 3 bases and the J gene lost 4 bases, with 6 bases spanning the gap. CDR3 length equals 12 residues. Germline CDR1 and CDR2: WSHSY and SAAADI. The data were obtained in a study of blood T cells in healthy people across ages.

The rearrangement joins TRBV10-2 to TRBJ1-2; no definite D call. The sample was blood. The sequence was obtained from a woman aged 40 to 49 in good health. CDR3 nucleotides: TGCGCCAGCAGTGACCAGCGCTATGGCTACACCTTC. Translated, it gives CASSDQRYGYTF.